This TCR beta chain is drawn from a study of T cells in Graves' hyperthyroidism and ophthalmopathy. Study-level results: Within blood appeared most thyroid clonotypes that had expanded above 0.001.

Germline loops: CDR1 LGHNA, CDR2 YSLEER. The trim removed 6 bases at V and 2 bases at J, leaving 1 base unmatched. This CDR3 is built from 14 residues. Graves' hyperthyroidism showing no ophthalmopathy progression within 18 months was considered stable. Recently diagnosed hyperthyroidism of less than 2 months' duration affected patients aged 18 to 65. The PBMCs were sourced from fresh peripheral blood (about 9.7 ml). RNA transcripts gave rise to amplified TCR beta CDR3 regions. During a first-round RT-PCR of the TCR CDR3, the HTBI primer set was used. Each CDR3 protein is one row after TCRdb ran MiXCR on the multiplex PCR reads. The sample holds 190,000 or so distinct CDR3 sequences, around 18% seen once. This clonotype has at least ten counts. Its antigen remains unidentified.

The sample consisted of blood. V usage is TRBV4-3 and J usage is TRBJ2-3; TRBD2 agrees at 11 bases. The TCR sequence derives from a man in his forties with Graves' hyperthyroidism. CDR3 residues: CASRTSGNTDTQYF. In DNA, the CDR3 is TGCGCCAGCAGGACTAGCGGGAACACAGATACGCAGTATTTT.